This TCR beta chain derives from a study of circulating and synovial CD4+ cells in juvenile arthritis. The study's findings and limits: Circulating pathogenic-like lymphocytes shared a substantially higher fraction of CDR3 sequences with synovium than bulk blood. Bulk blood CD4 repertoires were more diverse than these.

About this clone: As yet, its antigen is unknown.

The CDR3 totals 14 residues. CDR1 is MNHEY, CDR2 SVGAGI, per germline. V shed 4 bases and J 8 bases; nucleotides not matched to a gene: 6. TCRdb keeps only in-frame clones here, not all; method: immunoSEQ multiplex PCR. The repertoire holds around 13,000 clones, with approximately 88% as singletons. This TCR was recovered from a human patient with juvenile idiopathic arthritis. Some clones in this sample may be carry-over from other donors' samples. Input material: CD4+ T cells from synovial fluid. This chain connects TRBV6-5 to TRBJ1-4; 8 bases are a match to TRBD1. CDR3 in DNA: TGTGCCAGCAGTTCTGGACAGGGTTGGGAAAAACTGTTTTTT. Its protein product is CASSSGQGWEKLFF.